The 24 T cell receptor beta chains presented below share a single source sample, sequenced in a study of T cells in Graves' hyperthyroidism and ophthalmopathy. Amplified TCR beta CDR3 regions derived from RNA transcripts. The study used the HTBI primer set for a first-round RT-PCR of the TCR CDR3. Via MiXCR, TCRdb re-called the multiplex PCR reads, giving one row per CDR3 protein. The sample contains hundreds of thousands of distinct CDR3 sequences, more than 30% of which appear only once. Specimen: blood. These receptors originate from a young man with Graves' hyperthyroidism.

The CDR3 loop reads CSASSSGQETQYF. The CDR3 region has the DNA TGCAGTGCTAGTTCTAGCGGCCAAGAGACCCAGTACTTC. The chain employs TRBV20-1 and TRBJ2-5; 7 bases align to TRBD2. The germline V gene encodes CDR1 DFQATT and CDR2 SNEGSKA (reference sequence). CDR3 length: 13 amino acids. The V segment lost 3 bases and the J segment 1 base; nucleotides outside the gene matches: 2.

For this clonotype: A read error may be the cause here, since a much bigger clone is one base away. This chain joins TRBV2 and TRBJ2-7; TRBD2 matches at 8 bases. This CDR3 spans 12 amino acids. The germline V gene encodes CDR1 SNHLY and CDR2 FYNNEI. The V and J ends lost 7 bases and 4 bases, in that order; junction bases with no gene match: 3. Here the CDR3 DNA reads TGTGCCAGCATAGCGGGACGGTACGAGCAGTACTTC. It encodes CASIAGRYEQYF. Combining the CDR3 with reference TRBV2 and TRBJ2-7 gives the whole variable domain EPEVTQTPSHQVTQMGQEVILRCVPISNHLYFYWYRQILGQKVEFLVSFYNNEISEKSEIFDDQFSVERPDGSNFTLKIRSTKLEDSAMYFCASIAGRYEQYFGPGTRLTVT.

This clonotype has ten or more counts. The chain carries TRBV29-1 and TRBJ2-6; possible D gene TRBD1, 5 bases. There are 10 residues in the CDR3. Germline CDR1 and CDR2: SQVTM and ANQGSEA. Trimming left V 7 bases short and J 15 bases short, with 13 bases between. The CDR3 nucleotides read TGCAGCGCCCGCTTAGGGGACCTGACTTTC. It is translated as CSARLGDLTF.

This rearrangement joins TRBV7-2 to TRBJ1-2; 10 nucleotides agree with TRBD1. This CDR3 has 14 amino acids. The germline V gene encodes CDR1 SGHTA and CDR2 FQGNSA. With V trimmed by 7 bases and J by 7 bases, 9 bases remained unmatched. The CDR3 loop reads CASNHGQGESGYTF. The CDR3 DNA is TGTGCCAGCAACCATGGACAGGGGGAGAGTGGCTACACCTTC.

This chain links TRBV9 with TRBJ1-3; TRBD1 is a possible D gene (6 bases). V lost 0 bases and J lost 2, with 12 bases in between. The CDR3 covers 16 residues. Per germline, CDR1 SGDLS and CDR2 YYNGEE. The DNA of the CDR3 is TGTGCCAGCAGCGTAGGGGCAGGGGATACTGGAAACACCATATATTTT. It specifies CASSVGAGDTGNTIYF.

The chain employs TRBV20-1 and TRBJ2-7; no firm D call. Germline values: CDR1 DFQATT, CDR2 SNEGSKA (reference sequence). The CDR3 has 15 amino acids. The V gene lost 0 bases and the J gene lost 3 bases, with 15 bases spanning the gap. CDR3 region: CSARDSKNRVYEQYF. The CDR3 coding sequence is TGCAGTGCTAGAGATTCGAAGAACAGAGTCTACGAGCAGTACTTC.

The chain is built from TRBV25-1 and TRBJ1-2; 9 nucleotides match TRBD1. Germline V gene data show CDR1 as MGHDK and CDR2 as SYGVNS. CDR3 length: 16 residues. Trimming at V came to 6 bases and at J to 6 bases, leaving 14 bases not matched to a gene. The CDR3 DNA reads TGTGCCAGCAGCTTAGCCTTGGTGGGACAGGGAAATGGCTACACCTTC. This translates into CASSLALVGQGNGYTF.

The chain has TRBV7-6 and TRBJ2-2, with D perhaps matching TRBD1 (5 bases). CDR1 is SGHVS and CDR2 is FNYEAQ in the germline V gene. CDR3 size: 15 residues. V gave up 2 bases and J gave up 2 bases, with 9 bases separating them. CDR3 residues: CASSLYRSNTGELFF. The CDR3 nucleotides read TGTGCCAGCAGCTTATACAGGAGTAACACCGGGGAGCTGTTTTTT. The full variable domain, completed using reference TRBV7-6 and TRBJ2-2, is GAGVSQSPRYKVTKRGQDVALRCDPISGHVSLYWYRQALGQGPEFLTYFNYEAQQDKSGLPNDRFSAERPEGSISTLTIQRTEQRDSAMYRCASSLYRSNTGELFFGEGSRLTVL.

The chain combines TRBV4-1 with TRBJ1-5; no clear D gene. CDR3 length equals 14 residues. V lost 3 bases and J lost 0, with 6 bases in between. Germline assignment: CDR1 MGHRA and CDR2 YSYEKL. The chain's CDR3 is CASSQTDSNQPQHF. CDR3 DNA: TGCGCCAGCAGCCAGACGGATAGCAATCAGCCCCAGCATTTT.

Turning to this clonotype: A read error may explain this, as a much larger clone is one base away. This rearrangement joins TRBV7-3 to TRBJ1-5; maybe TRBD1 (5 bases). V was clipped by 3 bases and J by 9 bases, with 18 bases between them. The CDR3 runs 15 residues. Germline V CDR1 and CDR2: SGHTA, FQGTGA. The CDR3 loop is CASSLAGRYEGPQHF. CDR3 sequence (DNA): TGTGCCAGCAGCTTGGCGGGACGGTATGAGGGGCCCCAGCATTTT.

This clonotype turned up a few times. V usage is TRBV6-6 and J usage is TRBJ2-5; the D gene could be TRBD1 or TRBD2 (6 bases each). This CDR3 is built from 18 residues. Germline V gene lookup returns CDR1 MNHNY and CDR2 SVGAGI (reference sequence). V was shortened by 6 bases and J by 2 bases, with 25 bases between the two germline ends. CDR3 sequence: CASSLTMGDPGAQETQYF. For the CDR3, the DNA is TGTGCCAGCAGCCTCACGATGGGAGACCCGGGGGCGCAAGAGACCCAGTACTTC.

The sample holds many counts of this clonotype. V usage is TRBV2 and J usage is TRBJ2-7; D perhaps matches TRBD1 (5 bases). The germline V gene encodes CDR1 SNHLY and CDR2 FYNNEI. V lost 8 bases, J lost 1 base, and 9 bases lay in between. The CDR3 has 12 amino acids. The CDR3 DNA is TGTGCCAGCGGGGCTAGTTCCTACGAGCAGTACTTC. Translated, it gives CASGASSYEQYF. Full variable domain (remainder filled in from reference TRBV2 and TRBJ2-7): EPEVTQTPSHQVTQMGQEVILRCVPISNHLYFYWYRQILGQKVEFLVSFYNNEISEKSEIFDDQFSVERPDGSNFTLKIRSTKLEDSAMYFCASGASSYEQYFGPGTRLTVT.

In DNA form, the CDR3 reads TGTGCCAGCAGTGCGGACAGGGAGGATCAGCCCCAGCATTTT. Amino acids: CASSADREDQPQHF. The V call is TRBV25-1, the J call TRBJ1-5, with 8 positions matching TRBD1. This CDR3 is 14 amino acids long. Per germline, CDR1 MGHDK and CDR2 SYGVNS. V shed 4 bases and J 5 bases; nucleotides not matched to a gene: 4.

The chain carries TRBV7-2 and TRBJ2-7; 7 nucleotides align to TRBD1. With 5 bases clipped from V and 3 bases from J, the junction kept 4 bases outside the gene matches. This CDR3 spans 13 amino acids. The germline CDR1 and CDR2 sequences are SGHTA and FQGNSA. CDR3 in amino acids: CASSHRQGYEQYF. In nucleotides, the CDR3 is TGTGCCAGCAGCCATCGACAGGGCTACGAGCAGTACTTC.

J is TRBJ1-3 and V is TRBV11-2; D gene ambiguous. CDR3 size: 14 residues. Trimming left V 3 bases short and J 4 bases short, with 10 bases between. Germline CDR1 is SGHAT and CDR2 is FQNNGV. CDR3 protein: CASSFPPGGNTIYF. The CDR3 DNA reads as TGTGCCAGCAGCTTTCCCCCGGGCGGAAACACCATATATTTT.

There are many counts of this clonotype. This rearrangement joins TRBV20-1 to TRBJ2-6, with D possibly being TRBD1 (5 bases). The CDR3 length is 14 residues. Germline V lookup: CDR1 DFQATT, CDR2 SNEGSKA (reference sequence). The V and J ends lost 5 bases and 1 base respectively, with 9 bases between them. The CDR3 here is CSAPQGSGANVLTF. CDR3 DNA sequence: TGCAGTGCTCCCCAGGGATCTGGGGCCAACGTCCTGACTTTC.

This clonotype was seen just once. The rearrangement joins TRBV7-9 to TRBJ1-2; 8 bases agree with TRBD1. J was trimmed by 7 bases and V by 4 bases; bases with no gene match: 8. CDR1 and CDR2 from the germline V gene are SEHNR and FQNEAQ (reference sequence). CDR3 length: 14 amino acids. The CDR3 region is CASSSEQGAFGYTF. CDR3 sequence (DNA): TGTGCCAGCAGCTCAGAGCAGGGGGCTTTTGGCTACACCTTC.

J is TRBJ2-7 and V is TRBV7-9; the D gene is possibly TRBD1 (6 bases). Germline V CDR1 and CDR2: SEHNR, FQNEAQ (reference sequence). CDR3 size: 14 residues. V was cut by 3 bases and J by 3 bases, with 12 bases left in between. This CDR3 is CASSFGTMSYEQYF. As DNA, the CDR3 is TGTGCCAGCAGCTTCGGGACAATGAGCTACGAGCAGTACTTC.

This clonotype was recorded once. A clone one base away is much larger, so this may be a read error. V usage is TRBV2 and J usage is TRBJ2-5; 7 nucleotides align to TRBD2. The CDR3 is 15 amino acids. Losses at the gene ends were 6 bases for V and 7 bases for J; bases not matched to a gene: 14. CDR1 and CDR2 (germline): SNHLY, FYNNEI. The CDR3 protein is CASSPWAGRGGTQYF. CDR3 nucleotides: TGTGCCAGCAGCCCATGGGCGGGGAGGGGAGGGACCCAGTACTTC.

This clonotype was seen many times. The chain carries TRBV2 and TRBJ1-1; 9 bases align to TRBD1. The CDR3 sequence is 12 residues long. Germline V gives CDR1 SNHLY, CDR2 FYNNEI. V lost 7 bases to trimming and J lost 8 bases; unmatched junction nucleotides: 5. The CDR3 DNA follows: TGTGCCAGCACAGGGACAGGGCTCGAAGCTTTCTTT. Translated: CASTGTGLEAFF.

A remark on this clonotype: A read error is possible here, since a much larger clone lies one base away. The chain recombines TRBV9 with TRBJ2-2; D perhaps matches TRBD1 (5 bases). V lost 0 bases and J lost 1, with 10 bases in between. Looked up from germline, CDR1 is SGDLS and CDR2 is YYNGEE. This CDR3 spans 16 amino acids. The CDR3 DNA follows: TGTGCCAGCAGCGTAGTAGGGGTAGGGAACACCGGGGAGCTGTTTTTT. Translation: CASSVVGVGNTGELFF.

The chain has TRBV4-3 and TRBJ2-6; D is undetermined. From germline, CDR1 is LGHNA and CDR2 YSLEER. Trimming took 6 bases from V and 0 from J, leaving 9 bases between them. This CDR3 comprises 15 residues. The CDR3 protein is CASSIVYSGANVLTF. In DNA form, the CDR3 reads TGCGCCAGCAGTATAGTTTACTCTGGGGCCAACGTCCTGACTTTC.

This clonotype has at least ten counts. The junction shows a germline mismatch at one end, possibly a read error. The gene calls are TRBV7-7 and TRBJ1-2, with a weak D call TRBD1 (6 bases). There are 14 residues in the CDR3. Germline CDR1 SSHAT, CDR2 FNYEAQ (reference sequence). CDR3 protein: CASSVNLAGDGYTF. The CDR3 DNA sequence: TGTGCTAGCAGCGTCAACTTGGCAGGGGACGGCTACACCTTC.

The CDR3 region has the DNA TGTGCCACCCGGGACAGCTCTGGAAACACCATATATTTT. Translating it yields CATRDSSGNTIYF. The chain combines TRBV15 with TRBJ1-3; 7 bases fit TRBD1. The ends lost 8 bases at V and 0 bases at J; junction bases unmatched: 1. There are 13 residues in the CDR3. The V gene's germline CDR1 is LNHNV and CDR2 YYDKDF (reference sequence).